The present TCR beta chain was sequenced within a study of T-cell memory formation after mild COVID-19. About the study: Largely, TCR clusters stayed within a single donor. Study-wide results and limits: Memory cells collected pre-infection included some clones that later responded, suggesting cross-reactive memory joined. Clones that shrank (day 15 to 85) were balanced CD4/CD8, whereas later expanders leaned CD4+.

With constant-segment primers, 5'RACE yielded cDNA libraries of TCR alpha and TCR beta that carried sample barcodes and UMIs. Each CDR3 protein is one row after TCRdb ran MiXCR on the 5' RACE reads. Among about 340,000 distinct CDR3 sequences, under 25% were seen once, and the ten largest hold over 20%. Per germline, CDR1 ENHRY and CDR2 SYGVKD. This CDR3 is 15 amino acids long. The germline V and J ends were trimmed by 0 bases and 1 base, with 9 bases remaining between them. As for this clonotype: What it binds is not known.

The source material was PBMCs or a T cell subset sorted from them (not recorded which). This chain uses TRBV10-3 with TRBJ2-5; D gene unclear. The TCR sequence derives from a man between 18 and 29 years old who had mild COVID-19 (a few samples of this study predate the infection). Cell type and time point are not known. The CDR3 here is CAISESGQFQETQYF. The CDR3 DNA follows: TGTGCCATCAGTGAGTCCGGTCAGTTCCAAGAGACCCAGTACTTC.